The clone carrying this T cell receptor (beta chain) appeared a few times. Treatment defined: oral pan-JAK inhibitor, 5-10 mg twice daily. The record originates from a study of CD8+ T cells in alopecia areata. Germline assignment: CDR1 LNHNV and CDR2 YYDKDF (reference sequence). The CDR3 spans 13 residues. V lost 4 bases to trimming and J lost 3 bases, with 7 bases between them. RNA, once extracted, was reverse transcribed into cDNA for use as the sequencing template. Data came from immunoSEQ multiplex PCR; TCRdb stores just in-frame clones and leaves some out. The data hold fewer than 250,000 clones, with around three fifths observed a single time.

The chain joins TRBV15 to TRBJ2-1, with D unresolved. The receptor was isolated from a human donor with alopecia areata. The material sequenced was CD4+ T cells sorted from blood, taken between weeks 47 and 50, from a patient treated with tofacitinib. CDR3 sequence: CATSTKSYNEQFF. The CDR3 region has the DNA TGTGCCACCAGCACTAAAAGCTACAATGAGCAGTTCTTC.